The 4 T cell receptor beta chains below were found in one sample sequenced in a study of blood T cell repertoires in COVID-19. Profiled with immunoSEQ multiplex PCR; TCRdb holds only in-frame clones, not every one. The sample carries around 400,000 clones, about 89% recorded once. Sequencing input: peripheral blood. The source of these receptors is a woman aged 55-75 years with COVID-19, enrolled during active disease.

This clone occurred once. V and J are TRBV19 and TRBJ1-2; 9 bases fit TRBD1. From germline, CDR1 is LNHDA and CDR2 SQIVND (reference sequence). CDR3 length: 16 residues. J lost 3 bases, V lost 6 bases, and 11 bases had no gene match. CDR3 in amino acids: CASREDRGHYDYGYTF. The CDR3 DNA follows: TGTGCCAGTAGGGAGGACAGGGGACATTATGACTATGGCTACACCTTC. The full variable domain, its missing parts supplied by reference TRBV19 and TRBJ1-2, is DGGITQSPKYLFRKEGQNVTLSCEQNLNHDAMYWYRQDPGQGLRLIYYSQIVNDFQKGDIAEGYSVSREKKESFPLTVTSAQKNPTAFYLCASREDRGHYDYGYTFGSGTRLTVV.

The count of this clone is one. The CDR3 reads CASSEGQGRGYTF. The CDR3 DNA follows: TGCGCCAGCAGTGAGGGACAGGGCCGGGGCTACACCTTC. The chain carries TRBV10-2 and TRBJ1-2, with 8 bases that match TRBD1. V gave up 2 bases and J gave up 8 bases; unmatched junction bases: 4. Germline V gives CDR1 WSHSY, CDR2 SAAADI. The CDR3 extends over 13 amino acids.

V is TRBV5-1 and J is TRBJ2-6; 7 bases match TRBD2. CDR3 length equals 16 residues. Losses at the gene ends were 5 bases for V and 0 bases for J; bases not matched to a gene: 5. Germline CDR1 is SGHRS and CDR2 is YFSETQ. CDR3 coding DNA: TGCGCCAGCAGTTCCACGGGGGGCTCTGGGGCCAACGTCCTGACTTTC. Its protein product is CASSSTGGSGANVLTF. Full variable domain (remainder filled in from reference TRBV5-1 and TRBJ2-6): KAGVTQTPRYLIKTRGQQVTLSCSPISGHRSVSWYQQTPGQGLQFLFEYFSETQRNKGNFPGRFSGRQFSNSRSEMNVSTLELGDSALYLCASSSTGGSGANVLTFGAGSRLTVL.

The chain carries TRBV9 and TRBJ1-2; tentative D call: TRBD1 (6 bases). Trimming cost V 4 bases and J 8 bases, with 18 bases left between them. The CDR3 length is 14 residues. In germline, CDR1 is SGDLS, CDR2 YYNGEE. Here the CDR3 reads CASSPPGQAQGYTF. The CDR3 DNA reads as TGTGCCAGCAGCCCCCCGGGACAAGCCCAGGGCTACACCTTC.